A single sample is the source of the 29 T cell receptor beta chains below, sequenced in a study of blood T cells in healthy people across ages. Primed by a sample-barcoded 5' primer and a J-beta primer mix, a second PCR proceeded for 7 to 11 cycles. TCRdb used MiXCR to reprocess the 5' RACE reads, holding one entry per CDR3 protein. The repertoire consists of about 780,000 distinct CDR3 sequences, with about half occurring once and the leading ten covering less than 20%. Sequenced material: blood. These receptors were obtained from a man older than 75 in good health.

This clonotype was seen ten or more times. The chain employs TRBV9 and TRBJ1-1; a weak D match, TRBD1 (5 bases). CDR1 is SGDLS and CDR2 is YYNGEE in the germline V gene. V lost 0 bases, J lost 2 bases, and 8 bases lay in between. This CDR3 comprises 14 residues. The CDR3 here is CASSVAQGNTEAFF. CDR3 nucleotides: TGTGCCAGCAGCGTAGCTCAGGGAAACACTGAAGCTTTCTTT.

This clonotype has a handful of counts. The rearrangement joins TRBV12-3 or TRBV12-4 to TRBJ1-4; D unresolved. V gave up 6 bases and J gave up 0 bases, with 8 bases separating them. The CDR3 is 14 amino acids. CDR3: CASSGVTTNEKLFF. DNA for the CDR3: TGTGCCAGCAGCGGAGTCACAACTAATGAAAAACTGTTTTTT.

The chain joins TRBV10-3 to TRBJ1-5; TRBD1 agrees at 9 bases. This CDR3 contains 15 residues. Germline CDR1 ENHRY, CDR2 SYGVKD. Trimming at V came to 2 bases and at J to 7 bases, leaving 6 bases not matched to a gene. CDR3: CAISEGQGRGQPQHF. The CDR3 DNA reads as TGTGCCATCAGTGAGGGACAGGGGAGAGGACAGCCCCAGCATTTT.

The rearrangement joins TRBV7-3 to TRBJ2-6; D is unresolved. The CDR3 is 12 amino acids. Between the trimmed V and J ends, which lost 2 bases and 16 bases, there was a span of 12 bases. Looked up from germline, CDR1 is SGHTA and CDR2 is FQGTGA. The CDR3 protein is CASSLLPGQLTF. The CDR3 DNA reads TGTGCCAGCAGCTTACTCCCGGGCCAACTGACTTTC.

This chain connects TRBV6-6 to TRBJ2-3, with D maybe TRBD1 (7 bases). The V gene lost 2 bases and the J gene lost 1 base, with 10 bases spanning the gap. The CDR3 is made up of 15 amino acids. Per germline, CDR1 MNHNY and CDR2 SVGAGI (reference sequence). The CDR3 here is CASSYRGTGTDTQYF. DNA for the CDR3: TGTGCCAGCAGTTACCGGGGGACAGGCACAGATACGCAGTATTTT.

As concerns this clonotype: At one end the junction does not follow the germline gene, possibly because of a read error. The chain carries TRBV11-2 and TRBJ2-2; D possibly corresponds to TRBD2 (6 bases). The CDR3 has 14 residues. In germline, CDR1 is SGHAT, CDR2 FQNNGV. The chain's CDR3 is CVSSPQTRTGELFF. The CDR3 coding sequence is TGTGTCAGCAGCCCACAGACTAGGACCGGGGAGCTGTTTTTT. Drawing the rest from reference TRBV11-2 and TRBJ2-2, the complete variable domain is EAGVAQSPRYKIIEKRQSVAFWCNPISGHATLYWYQQILGQGPKLLIQFQNNGVVDDSQLPKDRFSAERLKGVDSTLKIQPAKLEDSAVYLCVSSPQTRTGELFFGEGSRLTVL.

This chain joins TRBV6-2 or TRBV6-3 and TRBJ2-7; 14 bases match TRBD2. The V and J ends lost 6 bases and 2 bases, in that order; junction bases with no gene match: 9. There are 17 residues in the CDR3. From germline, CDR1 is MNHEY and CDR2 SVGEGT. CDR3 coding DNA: TGTGCCAGCAGCTCCGGACTAGCGGGAGGTTTTACCTACGAGCAGTACTTC. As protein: CASSSGLAGGFTYEQYF.

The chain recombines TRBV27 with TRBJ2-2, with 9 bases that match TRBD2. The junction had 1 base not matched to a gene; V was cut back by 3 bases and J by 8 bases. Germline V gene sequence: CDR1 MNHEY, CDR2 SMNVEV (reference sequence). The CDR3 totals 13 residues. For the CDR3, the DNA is TGTGCCAGCAGTTTCCTAGCGGGAGGGGAGCTGTTTTTT. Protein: CASSFLAGGELFF.

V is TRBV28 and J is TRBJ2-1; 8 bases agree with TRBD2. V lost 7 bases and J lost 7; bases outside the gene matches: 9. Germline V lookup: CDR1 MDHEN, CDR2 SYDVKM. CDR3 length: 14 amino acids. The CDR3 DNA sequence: TGTGCCAGCATCCCGGGGGGGACGCAAAATGAGCAGTTCTTC. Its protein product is CASIPGGTQNEQFF.

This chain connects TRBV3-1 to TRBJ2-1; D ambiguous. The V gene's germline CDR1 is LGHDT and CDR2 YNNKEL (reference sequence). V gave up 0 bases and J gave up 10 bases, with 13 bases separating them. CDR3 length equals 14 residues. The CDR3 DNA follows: TGTGCCAGCAGCCAAGATCTGGGCACATTAGAGCAGTTCTTC. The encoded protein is CASSQDLGTLEQFF.

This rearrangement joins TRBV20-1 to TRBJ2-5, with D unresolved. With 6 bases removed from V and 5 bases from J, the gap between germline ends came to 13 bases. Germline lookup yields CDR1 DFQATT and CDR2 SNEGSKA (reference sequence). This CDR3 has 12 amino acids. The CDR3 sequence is CSAAANPETQYF. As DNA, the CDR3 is TGCAGTGCCGCCGCCAACCCCGAGACCCAGTACTTC.

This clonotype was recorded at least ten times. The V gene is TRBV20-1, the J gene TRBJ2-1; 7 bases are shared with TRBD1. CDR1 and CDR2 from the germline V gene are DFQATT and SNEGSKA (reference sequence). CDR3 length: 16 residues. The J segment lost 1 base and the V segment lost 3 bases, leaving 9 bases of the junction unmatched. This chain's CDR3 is CSARNRWTGSYNEQFF. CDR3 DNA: TGCAGTGCTAGGAATCGGTGGACAGGATCCTACAATGAGCAGTTCTTC.

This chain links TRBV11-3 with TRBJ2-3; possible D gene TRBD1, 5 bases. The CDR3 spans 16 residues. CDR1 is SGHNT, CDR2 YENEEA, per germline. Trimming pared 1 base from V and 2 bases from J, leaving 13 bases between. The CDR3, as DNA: TGTGCCAGCAGCTTAGGGCTCAGGGCCTTCACAGATACGCAGTATTTT. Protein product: CASSLGLRAFTDTQYF.

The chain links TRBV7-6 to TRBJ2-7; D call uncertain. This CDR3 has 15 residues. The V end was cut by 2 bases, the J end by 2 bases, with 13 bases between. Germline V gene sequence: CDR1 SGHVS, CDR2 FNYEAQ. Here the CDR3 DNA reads TGTGCCAGCAGCTTATTCGACGGATCGACCTACGAGCAGTACTTC. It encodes CASSLFDGSTYEQYF.

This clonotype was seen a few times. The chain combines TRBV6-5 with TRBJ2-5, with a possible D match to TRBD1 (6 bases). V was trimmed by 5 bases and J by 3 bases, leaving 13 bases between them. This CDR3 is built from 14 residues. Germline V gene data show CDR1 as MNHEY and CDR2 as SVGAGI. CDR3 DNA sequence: TGTGCCAGCAGTCTCCTCAGGACAGAAGAGACCCAGTACTTC. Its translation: CASSLLRTEETQYF.

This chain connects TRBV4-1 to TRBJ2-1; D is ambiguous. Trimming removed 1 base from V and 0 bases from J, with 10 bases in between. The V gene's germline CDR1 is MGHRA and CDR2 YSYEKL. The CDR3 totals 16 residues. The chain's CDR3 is CASSQGALRSYNEQFF. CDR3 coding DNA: TGCGCCAGCAGCCAAGGGGCCCTCCGCTCCTACAATGAGCAGTTCTTC.

This CDR3 reads CASSPRVDGYTF. The CDR3 DNA follows: TGTGCCAGCAGCCCCCGCGTGGATGGCTACACCTTC. This chain connects TRBV7-8 to TRBJ1-2; unclear D gene. Per the germline V gene, CDR1 is SGHVS and CDR2 is FQNEAQ. The CDR3 totals 12 residues. V was cut by 5 bases and J by 6 bases, with 10 bases left in between.

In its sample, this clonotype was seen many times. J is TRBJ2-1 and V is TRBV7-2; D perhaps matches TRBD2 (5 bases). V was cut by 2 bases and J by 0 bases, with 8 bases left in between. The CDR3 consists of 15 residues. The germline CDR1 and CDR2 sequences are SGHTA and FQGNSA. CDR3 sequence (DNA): TGTGCCAGCAGCTTAAGGGCGGGCTCCTACAATGAGCAGTTCTTC. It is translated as CASSLRAGSYNEQFF.

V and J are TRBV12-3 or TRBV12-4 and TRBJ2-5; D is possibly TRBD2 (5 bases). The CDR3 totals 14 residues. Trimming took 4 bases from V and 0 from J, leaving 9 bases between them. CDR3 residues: CASSSPGNQETQYF. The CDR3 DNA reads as TGTGCCAGCAGTTCCCCGGGGAACCAAGAGACCCAGTACTTC.

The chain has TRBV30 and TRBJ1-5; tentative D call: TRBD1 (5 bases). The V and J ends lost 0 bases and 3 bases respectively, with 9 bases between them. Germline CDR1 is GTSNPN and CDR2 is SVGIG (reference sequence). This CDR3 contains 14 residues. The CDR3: CAWSVRQYNQPQHF. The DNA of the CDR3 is TGTGCCTGGAGTGTAAGACAGTACAATCAGCCCCAGCATTTT. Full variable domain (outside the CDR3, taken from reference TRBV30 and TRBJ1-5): SQTIHQWPATLVQPVGSPLSLECTVEGTSNPNLYWYRQAAGRGLQLLFYSVGIGQISSEVPQNLSASRPQDRQFILSSKKLLLSDSGFYLCAWSVRQYNQPQHFGDGTRLSIL.

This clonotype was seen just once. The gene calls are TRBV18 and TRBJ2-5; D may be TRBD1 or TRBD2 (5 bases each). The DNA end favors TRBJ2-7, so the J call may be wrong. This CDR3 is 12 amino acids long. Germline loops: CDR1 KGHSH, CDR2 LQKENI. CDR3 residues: CASSEGAGEQYF. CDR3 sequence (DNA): TGTGCCAGCTCCGAAGGGGCGGGCGAGCAGTACTTC.

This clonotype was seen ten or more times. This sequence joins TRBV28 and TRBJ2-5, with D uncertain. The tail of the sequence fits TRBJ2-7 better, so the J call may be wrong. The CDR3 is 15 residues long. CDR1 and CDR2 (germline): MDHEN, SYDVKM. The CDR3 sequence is CASSSATMLRREQYF. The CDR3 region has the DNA TGTGCCAGCAGTTCAGCCACTATGCTTAGACGCGAGCAGTACTTC.

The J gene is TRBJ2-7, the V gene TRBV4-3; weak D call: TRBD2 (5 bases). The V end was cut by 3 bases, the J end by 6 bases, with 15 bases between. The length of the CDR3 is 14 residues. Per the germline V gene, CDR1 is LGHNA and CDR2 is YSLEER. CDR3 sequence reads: CASSQRGRSPEQYF. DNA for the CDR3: TGCGCCAGCAGCCAGCGCGGGCGGTCCCCCGAGCAGTACTTC.

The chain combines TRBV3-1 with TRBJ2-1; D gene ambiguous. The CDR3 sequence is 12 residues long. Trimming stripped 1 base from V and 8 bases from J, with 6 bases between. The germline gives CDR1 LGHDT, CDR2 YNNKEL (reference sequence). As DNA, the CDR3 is TGTGCCAGCAGCCAAGTGGGTCATGAGCAGTTCTTC. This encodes CASSQVGHEQFF.

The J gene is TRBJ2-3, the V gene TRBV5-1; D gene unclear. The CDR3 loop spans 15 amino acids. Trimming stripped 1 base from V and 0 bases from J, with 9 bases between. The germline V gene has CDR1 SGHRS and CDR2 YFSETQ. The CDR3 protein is CASSLFPASTDTQYF. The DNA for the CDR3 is TGCGCCAGCAGCTTGTTCCCGGCTAGCACAGATACGCAGTATTTT.

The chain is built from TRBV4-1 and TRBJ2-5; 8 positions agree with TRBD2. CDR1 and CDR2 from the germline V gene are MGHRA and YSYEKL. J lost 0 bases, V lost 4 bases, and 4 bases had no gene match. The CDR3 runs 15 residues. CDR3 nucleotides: TGCGCCAGCAGCCTCTTTAGCGGGAACCAAGAGACCCAGTACTTC. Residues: CASSLFSGNQETQYF.

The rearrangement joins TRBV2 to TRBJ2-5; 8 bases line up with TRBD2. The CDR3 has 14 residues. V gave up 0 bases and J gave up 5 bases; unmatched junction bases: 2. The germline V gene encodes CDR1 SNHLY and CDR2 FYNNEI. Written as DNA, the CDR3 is TGTGCCAGCAGTGAAGCTCGACTAGCGGAGACCCAGTACTTC. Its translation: CASSEARLAETQYF.

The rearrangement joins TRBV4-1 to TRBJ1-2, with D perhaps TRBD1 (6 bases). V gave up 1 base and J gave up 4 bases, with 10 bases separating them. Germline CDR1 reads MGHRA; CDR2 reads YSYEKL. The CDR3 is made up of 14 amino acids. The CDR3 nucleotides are TGCGCCAGCAGCCAAGTAACAGGGCCCTATGGCTACACCTTC. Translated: CASSQVTGPYGYTF.

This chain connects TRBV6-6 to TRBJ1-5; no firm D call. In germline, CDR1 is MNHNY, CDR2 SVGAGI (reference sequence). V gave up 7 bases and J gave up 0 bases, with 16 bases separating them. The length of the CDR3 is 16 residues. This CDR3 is CASISSHSNSNQPQHF. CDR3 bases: TGTGCCAGCATTTCTTCCCACTCGAATAGCAATCAGCCCCAGCATTTT.